Below, 30 T cell receptor beta chains from the same sample are listed, as sequenced in a study of identifying expanded T cells in peripheral blood. Sequencing was performed with immunoSEQ multiplex PCR; in TCRdb, only in-frame clones are kept and a portion is missing. Of more than 65,000 clones listed, around 89% are singletons. Sequencing input: blood. All receptors come from a person aged 18 to 70 in good health.

This rearrangement joins TRBV29-1 to TRBJ2-7; possibly TRBD1 or TRBD2 for D (5 bases each). Germline assignment: CDR1 SQVTM and CDR2 ANQGSEA. Trimming took 6 bases from V and 0 from J, leaving 15 bases between them. The CDR3 runs to 14 residues. The CDR3 reads CSVSRDGFSYEQYF. CDR3 nucleotide sequence: TGCAGCGTCAGCCGGGACGGATTCTCCTACGAGCAGTACTTC.

This chain links TRBV2 with TRBJ2-3, with D unresolved. The CDR3 covers 15 residues. Trimming removed 4 bases from V and 2 bases from J, with 13 bases in between. Germline V gene data show CDR1 as SNHLY and CDR2 as FYNNEI. The chain's CDR3 is CASSVNGGTTDTQYF. The CDR3 bases are TGTGCCAGCAGTGTTAACGGCGGTACCACAGATACGCAGTATTTT.

The chain recombines TRBV11-2 with TRBJ2-3; TRBD1 agrees at 7 bases. Looked up from germline, CDR1 is SGHAT and CDR2 is FQNNGV. J lost 6 bases, V lost 7 bases, and 10 bases had no gene match. The CDR3 consists of 14 residues. The CDR3 protein is CASTIMTGWDTQYF. CDR3 DNA: TGTGCCAGCACCATTATGACAGGGTGGGATACGCAGTATTTT.

The table lists this clone with a count of one. The rearrangement uses TRBV5-5 and TRBJ2-1; D gene ambiguous. The germline V gene has CDR1 SGHKS and CDR2 YYEKEE (reference sequence). This CDR3 region has 12 residues. Trimming took off 4 bases at V and 8 bases at J, with 10 bases between the two ends. CDR3 residues: CASSRAGYEQFF. Written as DNA, the CDR3 is TGTGCCAGCAGCCGCGCCGGGTATGAGCAGTTCTTC. The whole variable domain, remainder taken from reference TRBV5-5 and TRBJ2-1, is DAGVTQSPTHLIKTRGQQVTLRCSPISGHKSVSWYQQVLGQGPQFIFQYYEKEERGRGNFPDRFSARQFPNYSSELNVNALLLGDSALYLCASSRAGYEQFFGPGTRLTVL.

J is TRBJ1-4 and V is TRBV6-1; no reliable D call. The CDR3 runs 15 residues. Germline CDR1 MNHNS, CDR2 SASEGT. V lost 1 base and J 6 bases, leaving 12 bases between the germline ends. The CDR3 loop is CASSEGGSSHEKLFF. The DNA for the CDR3 is TGTGCCAGCAGTGAAGGCGGCAGTTCCCATGAAAAACTGTTTTTT.

The chain couples TRBV28 to TRBJ2-2; unclear D gene. Germline-derived CDR1 and CDR2 are MDHEN and SYDVKM. This CDR3 has 16 residues. V lost 3 bases to trimming and J lost 0 bases, with 11 bases between them. This CDR3 reads CASSFRRFTNTGELFF. The CDR3 DNA reads as TGTGCCAGCAGTTTTAGGAGATTTACGAACACCGGGGAGCTGTTTTTT.

This clone was observed a handful of times. This chain uses TRBV4-1 with TRBJ1-6, with 10 nucleotides matching TRBD1. Germline-derived CDR1 and CDR2 are MGHRA and YSYEKL. After removal of 0 bases from V and 7 bases from J, the junction contained 6 bases not matched to a gene. The CDR3 contains 17 residues. The chain's CDR3 is CASSQDGAGQGNSPLHF. As DNA, the CDR3 is TGCGCCAGCAGCCAAGATGGGGCGGGACAGGGGAATTCACCCCTCCACTTT.

The V gene is TRBV15, the J gene TRBJ1-1; perhaps TRBD1 as D (5 bases). V was cut by 1 base and J by 2 bases, with 11 bases left in between. The CDR3 covers 15 residues. The germline V gene encodes CDR1 LNHNV and CDR2 YYDKDF (reference sequence). The CDR3 reads CATSRAGTKNTEAFF. In nucleotides, the CDR3 is TGTGCCACCAGCAGAGCAGGGACCAAAAACACTGAAGCTTTCTTT.

The rearrangement joins TRBV18 to TRBJ2-3, with D tentatively TRBD1 (6 bases). The V and J ends lost 4 bases and 1 base respectively, with 18 bases between them. Germline assignment: CDR1 KGHSH and CDR2 LQKENI. CDR3 length: 17 residues. The CDR3 nucleotides read TGTGCCAGCTCACATAACCGGGACACCTCTGGCACAGATACGCAGTATTTT. Translated, it gives CASSHNRDTSGTDTQYF. Variable domain in full (rest from reference TRBV18 and TRBJ2-3): NAGVMQNPRHLVRRRGQEARLRCSPMKGHSHVYWYRQLPEEGLKFMVYLQKENIIDESGMPKERFSAEFPKEGPSILRIQQVVRGDSAAYFCASSHNRDTSGTDTQYFGPGTRLTVL.

The chain joins TRBV7-2 to TRBJ1-2, with D perhaps TRBD1 (6 bases). CDR3 length: 15 residues. Trimming removed 4 bases from V and 4 bases from J, with 16 bases in between. The germline V gene has CDR1 SGHTA and CDR2 FQGNSA. As DNA, the CDR3 is TGTGCCAGCAGCTCCCGCGGGGGGGCAATCTATGGCTACACCTTC. Translated, it gives CASSSRGGAIYGYTF.

The chain combines TRBV28 with TRBJ1-2; 8 bases are shared with TRBD1. CDR3 length: 15 residues. J gave up 2 bases and V 5 bases, and 7 bases lay outside the gene matches. The germline V gene encodes CDR1 MDHEN and CDR2 SYDVKM. CDR3 nucleotide sequence: TGTGCCAGCAGTCCCCATCGGACAGGGAACTATGGCTACACCTTC. Amino acid sequence: CASSPHRTGNYGYTF.

The chain employs TRBV11-2 and TRBJ2-2; 9 positions match TRBD1. This CDR3 region has 16 residues. V was clipped by 5 bases and J by 4 bases; unmatched bases: 8. Germline lookup yields CDR1 SGHAT and CDR2 FQNNGV. The CDR3 here is CASSPPGQGFTGELFF. As DNA, the CDR3 is TGTGCCAGCAGCCCCCCTGGACAGGGGTTCACCGGGGAGCTGTTTTTT.

This rearrangement joins TRBV14 to TRBJ2-1, with D uncertain. The germline CDR1 and CDR2 sequences are SGHDN and FVKESK. Trimming removed 3 bases from V and 9 bases from J, with 15 bases in between. This CDR3 spans 14 amino acids. The DNA of the CDR3 is TGTGCCAGCAGCCATAATTTCCTTAGTAGTGAGCAGTTCTTC. This sequence encodes CASSHNFLSSEQFF.

Only one count was recorded for this clone. The V call is TRBV7-8, the J call TRBJ2-3, with TRBD2 identical over 8 bases. CDR1 and CDR2 (germline): SGHVS, FQNEAQ. Trimming took 7 bases from V and 3 from J; bases not matched to a gene: 15. CDR3 length: 17 residues. The CDR3 loop reads CASTLGSGGFWTDTQYF. CDR3 bases: TGTGCCAGCACCCTAGGGAGCGGGGGTTTTTGGACAGATACGCAGTATTTT.

The J gene is TRBJ1-1, the V gene TRBV11-2; D unresolved. The CDR3 extends over 10 amino acids. CDR1 and CDR2 from the germline V gene are SGHAT and FQNNGV. Between the trimmed V and J ends, which lost 7 bases and 5 bases, there was a span of 5 bases. CDR3 amino acids: CASKITEAFF. CDR3 in DNA: TGTGCCAGCAAGATTACTGAAGCTTTCTTT.

This clone was seen only a few times. The rearrangement joins TRBV19 to TRBJ1-5; possibly TRBD1 for D (5 bases). Trimming shortened V by 6 bases and J by 3 bases, and 12 bases separated the two germline ends. The CDR3 loop spans 14 amino acids. Germline V gene data show CDR1 as LNHDA and CDR2 as SQIVND (reference sequence). The CDR3 protein is CASRWRGNNQPQHF. The CDR3 region has the DNA TGTGCCAGTAGGTGGAGGGGCAACAATCAGCCCCAGCATTTT.

The chain uses TRBV30 and TRBJ2-7; the D gene is possibly TRBD1 (6 bases). The CDR3 is made up of 13 amino acids. Trimming took off 0 bases at V and 2 bases at J, with 8 bases between the two ends. Germline assignment: CDR1 GTSNPN and CDR2 SVGIG (reference sequence). This chain's CDR3 is CAWSVRDTYEQYF. The CDR3 nucleotides read TGTGCCTGGAGTGTACGGGACACCTACGAGCAGTACTTC.

This clone has only one observation. The junction does not match germline at one end; this may be a read error. The rearrangement uses TRBV5-5 and TRBJ2-5; D is perhaps TRBD1 (6 bases). The length of the CDR3 is 13 residues. In germline, CDR1 is SGHKS, CDR2 YYEKEE (reference sequence). DNA for the CDR3: TGTGCCAGCAGCTTAGACTGGACAGAGCCCCAGTACTTC. Its protein is CASSLDWTEPQYF.

The chain joins TRBV9 to TRBJ1-1, with no clear D. V lost 4 bases and J lost 0, with 10 bases in between. The CDR3 runs to 14 residues. CDR1 SGDLS and CDR2 YYNGEE come from the germline V gene. Here the CDR3 DNA reads TGTGCCAGCAGCCCGACCCCCATGAACACTGAAGCTTTCTTT. This gives the protein CASSPTPMNTEAFF. The complete variable domain, with remaining parts taken from reference TRBV9 and TRBJ1-1, reads DSGVTQTPKHLITATGQRVTLRCSPRSGDLSVYWYQQSLDQGLQFLIQYYNGEERAKGNILERFSAQQFPDLHSELNLSSLELGDSALYFCASSPTPMNTEAFFGQGTRLTVV.

The V gene is TRBV5-5, the J gene TRBJ1-1, with 8 positions matching TRBD1. CDR1 and CDR2 (germline): SGHKS, YYEKEE (reference sequence). Trimming cost V 1 base and J 1 base; bases outside gene matches: 6. The CDR3 is made up of 16 amino acids. CDR3 in amino acids: CASSLTGQGGNTEAFF. CDR3 nucleotides: TGTGCCAGCAGCTTGACCGGACAGGGCGGGAACACTGAAGCTTTCTTT.

The V and J genes are TRBV10-3 and TRBJ1-2, with 7 positions matching TRBD1. Per germline, CDR1 ENHRY and CDR2 SYGVKD. The CDR3 consists of 15 residues. V shed 3 bases, J shed 2 bases, and the junction held 6 bases outside the gene matches. CDR3 DNA sequence: TGTGCCATCAGTGAAGTTACAGGGGTAAACTATGGCTACACCTTC. It specifies CAISEVTGVNYGYTF.

The V call is TRBV28, the J call TRBJ2-2, with 7 bases identical to TRBD1. The CDR3 has 15 amino acids. CDR1 and CDR2 (germline): MDHEN, SYDVKM. With V trimmed by 2 bases and J by 7 bases, 7 bases remained unmatched. The CDR3 is CASSLRRGKRGELFF. The CDR3, as DNA: TGTGCCAGCAGTTTACGCAGGGGGAAGCGCGGGGAGCTGTTTTTT.

This clone has a single count. The chain uses TRBV7-9 and TRBJ2-3; TRBD2 agrees at 9 bases. Germline loops: CDR1 SEHNR, CDR2 FQNEAQ (reference sequence). The CDR3 has 16 amino acids. The V and J ends lost 5 bases and 0 bases, in that order; junction bases with no gene match: 6. CDR3 region: CASSRGLALSTDTQYF. The CDR3 region has the DNA TGTGCCAGCAGCCGTGGACTAGCGCTTAGCACAGATACGCAGTATTTT. Full variable domain (remainder filled in from reference TRBV7-9 and TRBJ2-3): DTGVSQNPRHKITKRGQNVTFRCDPISEHNRLYWYRQTLGQGPEFLTYFQNEAQLEKSRLLSDRFSAERPKGSFSTLEIQRTEQGDSAMYLCASSRGLALSTDTQYFGPGTRLTVL.

This sequence joins TRBV5-1 and TRBJ1-2; 7 bases match TRBD1. With V trimmed by 3 bases and J by 8 bases, 10 bases remained unmatched. The CDR3 length is 14 residues. Germline V gives CDR1 SGHRS, CDR2 YFSETQ. The DNA of the CDR3 is TGCGCCAGCAGCTCCCCCGAGGGGGCGGGGGGCTACACCTTC. Translated, it gives CASSSPEGAGGYTF.

The chain carries TRBV4-1 and TRBJ2-1; TRBD2 agrees at 8 bases. The CDR3 is 16 residues long. Germline trimming cut 0 bases from V and 4 bases from J; bases unmatched to any gene: 5. Germline CDR1 MGHRA, CDR2 YSYEKL. DNA of the CDR3: TGCGCCAGCAGCCAAGATTCGAGCGGGGGTTACAATGAGCAGTTCTTC. Translation: CASSQDSSGGYNEQFF.

The chain has TRBV7-2 and TRBJ1-6, with D unclear. This CDR3 contains 15 residues. Trimming stripped 5 bases from V and 3 bases from J, with 11 bases between. From germline, CDR1 is SGHTA and CDR2 FQGNSA. The CDR3 loop is CASSPRPDYNSPLHF. In DNA, the CDR3 is TGTGCCAGCAGCCCGAGACCCGACTATAATTCACCCCTCCACTTT.

The chain joins TRBV2 to TRBJ1-2; D not resolved. Trimming removed 8 bases at V and 7 bases at J, with 20 bases between. The germline CDR1 and CDR2 sequences are SNHLY and FYNNEI. The CDR3 runs 14 residues. The CDR3 spells CASESRTGLGGYTF. The CDR3 region has the DNA TGTGCCAGCGAGAGCCGGACTGGACTAGGTGGCTACACCTTC.

The gene calls are TRBV6-6 and TRBJ1-1; TRBD1 is a possible D gene (6 bases). The CDR3 length is 14 residues. V was shortened by 0 bases and J by 4 bases, with 9 bases between the two germline ends. CDR1 and CDR2 from the germline V gene are MNHNY and SVGAGI (reference sequence). The CDR3 DNA reads as TGTGCCAGCAGTTACTCGACCAGGGGCACTGAAGCTTTCTTT. Translation gives CASSYSTRGTEAFF.

This chain uses TRBV7-2 with TRBJ2-1; 12 bases are shared with TRBD2. Per germline, CDR1 SGHTA and CDR2 FQGNSA. Losses at the gene ends were 5 bases for V and 6 bases for J; bases not matched to a gene: 5. The CDR3 length is 15 residues. CDR3 protein: CASSHTSGGFNEQFF. CDR3 sequence (DNA): TGTGCCAGCAGCCACACTAGCGGGGGGTTCAATGAGCAGTTCTTC.

J is TRBJ2-5 and V is TRBV19; 7 bases map to TRBD1. The CDR3 extends over 15 amino acids. CDR1 and CDR2 (germline): LNHDA, SQIVND (reference sequence). The ends lost 6 bases at V and 2 bases at J; junction bases unmatched: 9. Here the CDR3 reads CASSDLGTAQETQYF. CDR3 bases: TGTGCCAGTAGCGACCTCGGGACAGCTCAAGAGACCCAGTACTTC.